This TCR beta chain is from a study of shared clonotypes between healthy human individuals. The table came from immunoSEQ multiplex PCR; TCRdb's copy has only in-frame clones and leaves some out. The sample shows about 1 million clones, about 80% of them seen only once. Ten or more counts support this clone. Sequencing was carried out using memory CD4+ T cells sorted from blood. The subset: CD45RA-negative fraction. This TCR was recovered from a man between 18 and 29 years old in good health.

CDR3 region: CASSYRGGNYNEQFF. The DNA of the CDR3 is TGTGCCAGCAGCTACAGGGGGGGAAATTACAATGAGCAGTTCTTC. The chain combines TRBV27 with TRBJ2-1; TRBD1 might be the D (8 bases). Per germline, CDR1 MNHEY and CDR2 SMNVEV (reference sequence). This CDR3 is built from 15 residues. Trimming shortened V by 6 bases and J by 4 bases, and 16 bases separated the two germline ends.